This TCR beta chain was observed in a study of technical replicates of blood from a few donors. The repertoire was sequenced with immunoSEQ multiplex PCR; TCRdb's copy has only in-frame clones and lacks some. The sample contains tens of thousands of clones, more than 90% of which appear only once. The CDR3 has 13 amino acids. Germline trimming cut 5 bases from V and 1 base from J; bases unmatched to any gene: 5. Germline values: CDR1 GTSNPN, CDR2 SVGIG (reference sequence). This TCR was sampled from a human donor in good health. Some clones in this sample may be carry-over from other donors' samples. Sequencing was carried out using PBMCs. The chain uses TRBV30 and TRBJ2-7; 7 nucleotides match TRBD1. CDR3 sequence (DNA): TGTGCCTGGGGACAGGACACTTCCTACGAGCAGTACTTC. Amino acid sequence: CAWGQDTSYEQYF. Full variable domain (outside the CDR3, taken from reference TRBV30 and TRBJ2-7): SQTIHQWPATLVQPVGSPLSLECTVEGTSNPNLYWYRQAAGRGLQLLFYSVGIGQISSEVPQNLSASRPQDRQFILSSKKLLLSDSGFYLCAWGQDTSYEQYFGPGTRLTVT.